These 19 T cell receptor beta chains came from one sample sequenced in a study of OX40 agonist ivuxolimab in advanced cancers. Assay used: immunoSEQ multiplex PCR; TCRdb lists only in-frame clones, some missing. The data hold tens of thousands of clones, with almost 85% observed a single time. This specimen was CD4+ or CD8+ T cells sorted from blood, taken in a trial of the OX40 agonist ivuxolimab. These receptors were obtained from an adult with an advanced solid tumor such as melanoma, head and neck, liver or kidney cancer.

This rearrangement joins TRBV7-2 to TRBJ2-3, with 7 bases fitting TRBD1. The V and J ends lost 5 bases and 2 bases, in that order; junction bases with no gene match: 10. The germline V gene encodes CDR1 SGHTA and CDR2 FQGNSA. The CDR3 sequence is 16 residues long. The CDR3 sequence: CASSQRTGTATDTQYF. CDR3 nucleotides: TGTGCCAGCAGCCAGCGGACAGGAACGGCCACAGATACGCAGTATTTT. The variable domain in full, completed from reference TRBV7-2 and TRBJ2-3, reads GAGVSQSPSNKVTEKGKDVELRCDPISGHTALYWYRQSLGQGLEFLIYFQGNSAPDKSGLPSDRFSAERTGGSVSTLTIQRTQQEDSAVYLCASSQRTGTATDTQYFGPGTRLTVL.

The chain recombines TRBV19 with TRBJ1-5, with 7 bases identical to TRBD1. This CDR3 region has 14 residues. Trimming removed 8 bases from V and 4 bases from J; junction bases left unmatched: 8. Germline CDR1 and CDR2: LNHDA and SQIVND (reference sequence). The CDR3, as DNA: TGTGCCAGTGGTTTTGAGGACAGGAATCAGCCCCAGCATTTT. Translating gives CASGFEDRNQPQHF.

The CDR3: CASSIGQIEVDTIYF. For the CDR3, the DNA is TGTGCCAGTAGTATAGGTCAGATAGAAGTGGACACCATATATTTT. The V and J genes are TRBV19 and TRBJ1-3; D is unresolved. The germline CDR1 and CDR2 sequences are LNHDA and SQIVND (reference sequence). V lost 1 base and J lost 8, with 15 bases in between. The CDR3 extends over 15 amino acids.

The chain couples TRBV5-6 to TRBJ1-2; D unresolved. CDR3 length: 14 amino acids. The germline CDR1 and CDR2 sequences are SGHDT and YYEEEE. Trimming took 4 bases from V and 8 from J, leaving 18 bases between them. CDR3 bases: TGTGCCAGCAGCCCCATCGGGGAACGCTTGGGCTACACCTTC. Protein: CASSPIGERLGYTF.

This chain connects TRBV7-2 to TRBJ1-2; 7 nucleotides match TRBD1. The CDR3 is made up of 12 amino acids. The germline CDR1 and CDR2 sequences are SGHTA and FQGNSA. V was pared by 3 bases and J by 11 bases, with 6 bases of the junction left unmatched. CDR3 in DNA: TGTGCCAGCAGCTTTGCTGGACAGGATTACACCTTC. Its translation: CASSFAGQDYTF.

This sequence joins TRBV28 and TRBJ1-2; D unclear. Germline CDR1 MDHEN, CDR2 SYDVKM. Trimming shortened V by 5 bases and J by 4 bases, and 14 bases separated the two germline ends. The CDR3 totals 14 residues. The DNA for the CDR3 is TGTGCCAGCAGTGAGGTAGGGCCAACCTATGGCTACACCTTC. Amino acids: CASSEVGPTYGYTF.

The genes are TRBV7-8 and TRBJ1-2; 9 bases map to TRBD1. Germline V gene data show CDR1 as SGHVS and CDR2 as FQNEAQ. The CDR3 sequence is 14 residues long. After removal of 5 bases from V and 8 bases from J, the junction contained 9 bases not matched to a gene. CDR3 region: CASSPSGTGRGYTF. The DNA of the CDR3 is TGTGCCAGCAGCCCATCCGGGACAGGGCGCGGCTACACCTTC.

This chain uses TRBV6-1 with TRBJ2-7; 7 nucleotides line up with TRBD2. The CDR3 is 14 amino acids. J was trimmed by 6 bases and V by 7 bases; bases with no gene match: 12. From germline, CDR1 is MNHNS and CDR2 SASEGT. CDR3 loop: CASTHLAAEGEQYF. In DNA, the CDR3 is TGTGCCAGCACCCATCTAGCGGCGGAGGGCGAGCAGTACTTC.

V and J are TRBV19 and TRBJ1-1; D is possibly TRBD1 (5 bases). V dropped 5 bases and J dropped 1 base, with 14 bases sitting between them. Germline assignment: CDR1 LNHDA and CDR2 SQIVND (reference sequence). The CDR3 totals 15 residues. DNA of the CDR3: TGTGCCAGTAGTCCTATTTTCGACAGGAACACTGAAGCTTTCTTT. It is translated as CASSPIFDRNTEAFF.

This clone showed up just once. The chain has TRBV11-3 and TRBJ2-2; D possibly corresponds to TRBD1 (6 bases). CDR1 and CDR2 from the germline V gene are SGHNT and YENEEA. The CDR3 length is 16 residues. The V gene lost 4 bases and the J gene lost 2 bases, with 14 bases spanning the gap. The CDR3 DNA sequence: TGTGCCAGCAGCTCTACAGGGAACCGTAACACCGGGGAGCTGTTTTTT. Its translation: CASSSTGNRNTGELFF.

V and J are TRBV9 and TRBJ2-1; 8 positions match TRBD2. The CDR3 length is 15 residues. V gave up 4 bases and J gave up 0 bases; unmatched junction bases: 3. CDR1 and CDR2 (germline): SGDLS, YYNGEE. CDR3 coding DNA: TGTGCCAGCAGCTTCAGCGGGAGCTCCTACAATGAGCAGTTCTTC. Protein product: CASSFSGSSYNEQFF.

To note about this clone: Other nucleotide sequences from this sample produce the same CDR3. The chain recombines TRBV28 with TRBJ2-7, with D perhaps TRBD1 (6 bases). Germline V CDR1 and CDR2: MDHEN, SYDVKM. Trimming shortened V by 7 bases and J by 1 base, and 11 bases separated the two germline ends. This CDR3 comprises 13 residues. The CDR3 loop is CASKRQGSYEQYF. CDR3 DNA sequence: TGTGCCAGCAAACGTCAGGGGTCCTACGAGCAGTACTTC.

In this sample, this clone turned up once. The chain couples TRBV29-1 to TRBJ1-3; D ambiguous. CDR1 is SQVTM and CDR2 is ANQGSEA in the germline V gene. The CDR3 has 15 residues. Trimming shortened V by 0 bases and J by 0 bases, and 9 bases separated the two germline ends. The chain's CDR3 is CSVEDDPGSGNTIYF. The CDR3 DNA sequence: TGCAGCGTTGAAGATGATCCGGGCTCTGGAAACACCATATATTTT.

The genes are TRBV5-4 and TRBJ2-1; D is undetermined. Germline V lookup: CDR1 SGHNT, CDR2 YYREEE (reference sequence). Trimming shortened V by 4 bases and J by 13 bases, and 21 bases separated the two germline ends. This CDR3 has 14 amino acids. The CDR3 coding sequence is TGTGCCAGCAGCATGACCATTACAGAGGAGATACAGTTCTTC. Translation gives CASSMTITEEIQFF.

This clone was observed a handful of times. The chain employs TRBV27 and TRBJ2-1; 7 bases align to TRBD1. This CDR3 has 15 residues. CDR1 MNHEY and CDR2 SMNVEV come from the germline V gene (reference sequence). V dropped 6 bases and J dropped 3; count of bases not matched to a gene: 8. The CDR3 loop is CASSRAAGGYNEQFF. The CDR3 DNA follows: TGTGCCAGCAGCCGCGCGGCAGGGGGCTACAATGAGCAGTTCTTC.

This rearrangement joins TRBV5-6 to TRBJ1-2, with TRBD1 as a possible D gene (5 bases). Germline CDR1 SGHDT, CDR2 YYEEEE. V lost 0 bases and J 4 bases, leaving 10 bases between the germline ends. CDR3 length: 14 residues. The chain's CDR3 is CASSLGQQPYGYTF. DNA for the CDR3: TGTGCCAGCAGCTTGGGACAGCAACCCTATGGCTACACCTTC.

This clone has just one count. The chain couples TRBV28 to TRBJ2-5; D is ambiguous. Trimming removed 10 bases at V and 5 bases at J, with 20 bases between. Germline values: CDR1 MDHEN, CDR2 SYDVKM. The CDR3 has 14 amino acids. CDR3 nucleotides: TGTGCCATCTCTCAAAGCTTAGCAATGGAGACCCAGTACTTC. It is translated as CAISQSLAMETQYF.

This chain connects TRBV4-3 to TRBJ2-7; the D gene is possibly TRBD2 (5 bases). CDR1 and CDR2 (germline): LGHNA, YSLEER. The CDR3 sequence is 17 residues long. Trimming pared 0 bases from V and 4 bases from J, leaving 19 bases between. The CDR3: CASSQEFVGSEAYEQYF. The CDR3 coding sequence is TGCGCCAGCAGCCAAGAATTTGTTGGCTCGGAGGCATACGAGCAGTACTTC.

This clone was counted a few times. J is TRBJ2-2 and V is TRBV6-4; TRBD1 aligns across 9 bases. CDR3 length: 16 amino acids. Germline CDR1 is MRHNA and CDR2 is SNTAGT. J lost 5 bases, V lost 8 bases, and 12 bases had no gene match. CDR3 in amino acids: CASGQSPGQGTGELFF. CDR3 sequence (DNA): TGTGCCAGCGGCCAATCCCCGGGACAGGGTACCGGGGAGCTGTTTTTT.